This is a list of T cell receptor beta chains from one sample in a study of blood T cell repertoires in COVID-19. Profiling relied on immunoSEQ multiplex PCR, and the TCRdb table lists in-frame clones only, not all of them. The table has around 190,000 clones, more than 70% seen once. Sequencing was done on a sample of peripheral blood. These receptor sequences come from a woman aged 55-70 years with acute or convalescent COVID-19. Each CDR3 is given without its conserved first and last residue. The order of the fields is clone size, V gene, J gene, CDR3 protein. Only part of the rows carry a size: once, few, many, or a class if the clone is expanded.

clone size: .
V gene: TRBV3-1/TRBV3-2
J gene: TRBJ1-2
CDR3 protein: ASSPRGQRDGYT

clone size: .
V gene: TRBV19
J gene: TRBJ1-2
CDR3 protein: ASSRRGSGYT

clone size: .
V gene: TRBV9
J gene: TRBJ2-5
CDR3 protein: ASSVDRTARETQY

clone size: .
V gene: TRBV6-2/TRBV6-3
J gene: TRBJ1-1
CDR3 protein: ASSYVITNTEAF

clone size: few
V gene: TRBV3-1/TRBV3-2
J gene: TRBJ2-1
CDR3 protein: ASSPLAGGINEQF

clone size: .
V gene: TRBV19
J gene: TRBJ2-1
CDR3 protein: ASSTGLAGTRENEQF

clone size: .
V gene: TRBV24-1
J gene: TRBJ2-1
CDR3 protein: ATSDAQAGGVRNEQF

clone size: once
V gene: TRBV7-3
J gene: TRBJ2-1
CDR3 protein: ASTKPGLARVEF

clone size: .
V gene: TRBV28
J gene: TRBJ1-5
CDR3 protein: ASSSGQGNSQPQH

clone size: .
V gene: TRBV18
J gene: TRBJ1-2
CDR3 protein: ASSQGQGITYGYT

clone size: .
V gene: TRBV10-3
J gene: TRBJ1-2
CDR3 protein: AFRGRDDYGYT

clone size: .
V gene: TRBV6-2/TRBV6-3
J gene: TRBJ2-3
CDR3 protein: ASSSQAPDTQY

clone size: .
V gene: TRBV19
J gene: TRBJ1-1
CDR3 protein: ASSGQLNTEAF

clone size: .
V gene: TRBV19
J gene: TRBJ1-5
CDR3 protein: ASRGQQRLNQPQH

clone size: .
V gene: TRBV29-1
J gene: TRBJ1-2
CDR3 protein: SVVAYPNYGYT

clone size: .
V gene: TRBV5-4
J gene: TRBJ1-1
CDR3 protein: ASSLEGDNTEAF

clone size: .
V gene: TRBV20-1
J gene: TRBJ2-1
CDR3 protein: SASGTSGRDTYNEQF

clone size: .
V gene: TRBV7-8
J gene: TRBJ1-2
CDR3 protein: ASSYRRTGASYGYT

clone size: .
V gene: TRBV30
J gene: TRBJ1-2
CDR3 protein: AWRDQEDGYT

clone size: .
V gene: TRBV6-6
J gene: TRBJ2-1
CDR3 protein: ASTPSRGEQF

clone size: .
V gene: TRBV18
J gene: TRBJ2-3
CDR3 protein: ASSRTMLTDTQY

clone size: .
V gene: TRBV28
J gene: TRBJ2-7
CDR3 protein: ASSFGQRMY

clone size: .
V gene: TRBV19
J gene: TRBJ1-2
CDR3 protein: ASSIGLEGQIYGYT

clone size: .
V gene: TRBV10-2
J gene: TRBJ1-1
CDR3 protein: ASSKTGLSTEAF

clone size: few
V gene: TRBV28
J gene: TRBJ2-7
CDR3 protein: ASSLPGLAAYEQY

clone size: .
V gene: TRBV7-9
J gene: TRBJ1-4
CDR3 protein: ASSVLSREKLF

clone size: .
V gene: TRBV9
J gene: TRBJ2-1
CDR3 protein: ASSPTGQGSNEQF

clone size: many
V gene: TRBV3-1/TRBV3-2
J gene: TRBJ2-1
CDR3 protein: ASSQVPRTGAGNEQF

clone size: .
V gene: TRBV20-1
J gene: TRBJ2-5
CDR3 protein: SASIAIQETQY

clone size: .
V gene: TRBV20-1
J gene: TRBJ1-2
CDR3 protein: SAGVGYT

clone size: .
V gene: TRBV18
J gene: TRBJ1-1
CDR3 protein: ASSPETLNTEAF

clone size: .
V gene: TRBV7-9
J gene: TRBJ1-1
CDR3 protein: ASSPGTGAQTEAF

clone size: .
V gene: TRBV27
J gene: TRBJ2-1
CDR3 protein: ASSPGTRGNEQF

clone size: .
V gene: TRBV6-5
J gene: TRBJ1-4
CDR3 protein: ASQGYEKLF

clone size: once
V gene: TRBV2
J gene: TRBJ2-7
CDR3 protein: ASSVAGGYEQY

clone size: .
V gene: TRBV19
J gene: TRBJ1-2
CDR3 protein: ASSTSGGRGYGYT

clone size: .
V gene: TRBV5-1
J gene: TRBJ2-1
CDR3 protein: ASSLGHRADEQF

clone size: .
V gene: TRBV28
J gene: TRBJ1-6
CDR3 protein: ASSLGGAGGNSPLH

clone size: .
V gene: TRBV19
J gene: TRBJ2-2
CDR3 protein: ASREANTGELF

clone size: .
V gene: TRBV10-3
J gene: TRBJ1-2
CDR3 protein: AISATGTVEGYT

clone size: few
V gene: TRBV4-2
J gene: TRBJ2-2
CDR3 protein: ASSQATGELF

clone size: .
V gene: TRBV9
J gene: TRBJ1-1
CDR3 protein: ASSVSTMNTEAF

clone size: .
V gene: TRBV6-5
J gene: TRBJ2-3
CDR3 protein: ASVGTDTQY

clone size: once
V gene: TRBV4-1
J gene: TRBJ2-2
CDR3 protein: ASSQGDRVYTGELF

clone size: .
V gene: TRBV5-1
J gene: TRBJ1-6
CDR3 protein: ASSLEATINSPLH

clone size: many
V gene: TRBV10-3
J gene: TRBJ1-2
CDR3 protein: AISVMDRAEVGYT

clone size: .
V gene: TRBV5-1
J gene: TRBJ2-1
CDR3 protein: ASSPGLAGYNEQF

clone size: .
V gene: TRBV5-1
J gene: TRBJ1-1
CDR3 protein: ASRMAAGRGQRHGTNTEAF

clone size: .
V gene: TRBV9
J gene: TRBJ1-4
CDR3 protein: ASSEGGTTTNEKLF

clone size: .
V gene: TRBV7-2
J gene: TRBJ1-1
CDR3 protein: ASSFGGRNTEAF

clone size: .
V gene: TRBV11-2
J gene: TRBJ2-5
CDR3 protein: ASSLVWLAEETQY

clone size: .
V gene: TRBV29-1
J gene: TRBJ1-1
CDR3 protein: SVVGAKGTEAF

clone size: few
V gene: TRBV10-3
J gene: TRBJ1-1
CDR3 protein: AISDKGLSTEAF

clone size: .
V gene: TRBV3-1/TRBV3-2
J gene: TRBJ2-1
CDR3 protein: ASSQKTSGRASDEQF

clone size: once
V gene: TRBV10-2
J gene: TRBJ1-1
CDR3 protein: ASRRDRANTEAF

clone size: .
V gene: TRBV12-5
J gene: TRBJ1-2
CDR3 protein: ASVMSGANYGYT